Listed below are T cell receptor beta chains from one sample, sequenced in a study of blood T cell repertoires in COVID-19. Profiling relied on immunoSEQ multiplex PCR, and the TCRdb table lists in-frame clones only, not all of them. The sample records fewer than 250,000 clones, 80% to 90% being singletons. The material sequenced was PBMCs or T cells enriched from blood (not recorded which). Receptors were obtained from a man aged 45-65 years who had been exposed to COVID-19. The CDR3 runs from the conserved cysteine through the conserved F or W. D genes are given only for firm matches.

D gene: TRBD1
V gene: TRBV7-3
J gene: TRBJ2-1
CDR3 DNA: TGTGCCAGCAGCTCCCCTCGTGACAGGGCTAATGAGCAGTTCTTC
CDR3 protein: CASSSPRDRANEQFF

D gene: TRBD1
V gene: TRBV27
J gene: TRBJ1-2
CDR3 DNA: TGTGCCAGCAGTAGGACAGGGGGCATTGGGGGCTACACCTTC
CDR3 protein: CASSRTGGIGGYTF

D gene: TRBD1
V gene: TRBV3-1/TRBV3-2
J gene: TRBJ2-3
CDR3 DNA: TGTGCCAGCAGCCAACACGGACAGGGAGGAAGAACAGATACGCAGTATTTT
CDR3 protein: CASSQHGQGGRTDTQYF

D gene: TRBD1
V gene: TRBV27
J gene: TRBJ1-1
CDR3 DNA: TGTGCCAGCAGTTTCTCCCACAGGGGGCGGTTAGGCACTGAAGCTTTCTTT
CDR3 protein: CASSFSHRGRLGTEAFF

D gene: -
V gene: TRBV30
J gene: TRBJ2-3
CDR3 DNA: TGTGCCTGGAACCAGAAGCTGAGACAGAGAACAGATACGCAGTATTTT
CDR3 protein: CAWNQKLRQRTDTQYF

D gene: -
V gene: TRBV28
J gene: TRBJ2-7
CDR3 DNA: TGTGCCAGCAGTTTAGGTGGCAGGTCGGCCTACGAGCAGTACTTC
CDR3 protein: CASSLGGRSAYEQYF

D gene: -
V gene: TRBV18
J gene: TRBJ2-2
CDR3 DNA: TGTGCCAGCTCACCATCTACCGGGGAGCTGTTTTTT
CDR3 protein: CASSPSTGELFF

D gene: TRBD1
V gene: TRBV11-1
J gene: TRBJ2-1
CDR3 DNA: TGTGCCAGCAGCAAAACCGGGACAGGGTTTGGTGAGCAGTTCTTC
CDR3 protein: CASSKTGTGFGEQFF

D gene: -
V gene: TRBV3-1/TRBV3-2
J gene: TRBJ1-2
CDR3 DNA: TGTGCCAGCAGTCTTAACAGGGTACATGAAGGCTACACCTTC
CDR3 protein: CASSLNRVHEGYTF

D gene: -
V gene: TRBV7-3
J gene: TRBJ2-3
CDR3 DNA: TGTGCCAGCAGCTTTAACAGCCGAGATACGCAGTATTTT
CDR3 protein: CASSFNSRDTQYF

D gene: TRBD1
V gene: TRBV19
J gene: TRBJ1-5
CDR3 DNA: TGTGCCAGTACCACACAGGGGAATCAGCCCCAGCATTTT
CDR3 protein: CASTTQGNQPQHF

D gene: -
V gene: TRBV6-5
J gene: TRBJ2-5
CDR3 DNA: TGTGCCAGCAGTTACTCGGGCCAGCAAGAGACCCAGTACTTC
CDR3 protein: CASSYSGQQETQYF

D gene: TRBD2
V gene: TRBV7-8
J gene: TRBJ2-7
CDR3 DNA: TGTGCCAGCAGCTTACCTTTAGCGGGGGCAAACTACGAGCAGTACTTC
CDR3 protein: CASSLPLAGANYEQYF

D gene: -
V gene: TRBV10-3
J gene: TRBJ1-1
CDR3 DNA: TGTGCCATCAGTGAGGGCGGTTTTGAAGCTTTCTTT
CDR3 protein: CAISEGGFEAFF

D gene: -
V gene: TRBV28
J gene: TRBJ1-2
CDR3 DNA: TGTGCCAGCAGACAAGACTATGGCTACACCTTC
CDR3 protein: CASRQDYGYTF